Listed below are T cell receptor beta chains from one sample, sequenced in a study of blood T cell repertoires in COVID-19. The repertoire was sequenced with immunoSEQ multiplex PCR; TCRdb's copy has only in-frame clones and lacks some. The sample lists approximately 150,000 clones; roughly 80% were seen once. Source material: peripheral blood. All receptors come from a man aged 65-85 years with active or convalescent COVID-19. CDR3s include the opening cysteine and the closing phenylalanine or tryptophan. Each record gives: V gene, clone size, J gene, D gene, CDR3 protein, CDR3 DNA. The D gene is left open where the match is weak. Where a row states a size, it is once, few, many or the class of an expanded clone; other rows omit it.

V gene: TRBV18
clone size: NA
J gene: TRBJ1-6
D gene: NA
CDR3 protein: CASSPGGAGNSPLHF
CDR3 DNA: TGTGCCAGCTCACCAGGGGGCGCCGGTAATTCACCCCTCCACTTT

V gene: TRBV7-9
clone size: NA
J gene: TRBJ1-1
D gene: TRBD1
CDR3 protein: CASSLPPGTGLEAFF
CDR3 DNA: TGTGCCAGCAGCTTACCACCCGGGACAGGGTTAGAAGCTTTCTTT

V gene: TRBV6-2/TRBV6-3
clone size: NA
J gene: TRBJ2-2
D gene: TRBD1
CDR3 protein: CASSEVPRGRTGELFF
CDR3 DNA: TGTGCCAGCAGTGAGGTCCCCAGGGGGCGGACCGGGGAGCTGTTTTTT

V gene: TRBV2
clone size: NA
J gene: TRBJ2-4
D gene: TRBD1
CDR3 protein: CASSFGTGGQYF
CDR3 DNA: TGTGCCAGCAGTTTCGGGACAGGTGGTCAGTACTTC

V gene: TRBV7-2
clone size: NA
J gene: TRBJ2-1
D gene: TRBD1
CDR3 protein: CASSPGQGKGSYNEQFF
CDR3 DNA: TGTGCCAGCAGCCCCGGACAGGGGAAGGGCTCCTACAATGAGCAGTTCTTC

V gene: TRBV28
clone size: NA
J gene: TRBJ2-7
D gene: NA
CDR3 protein: CASSLWGSSAYEQYF
CDR3 DNA: TGTGCCAGCAGTTTATGGGGCAGCTCCGCCTACGAGCAGTACTTC

V gene: TRBV18
clone size: NA
J gene: TRBJ2-1
D gene: TRBD2
CDR3 protein: CASSPSLADPRGEQFF
CDR3 DNA: TGTGCCAGCTCACCGTCACTAGCGGACCCGAGGGGTGAGCAGTTCTTC

V gene: TRBV4-3
clone size: NA
J gene: TRBJ2-1
D gene: NA
CDR3 protein: CASGDSSGPQNNEQFF
CDR3 DNA: TGCGCCAGCGGAGACTCAAGCGGGCCACAAAACAATGAGCAGTTCTTC

V gene: TRBV6-5
clone size: NA
J gene: TRBJ2-7
D gene: TRBD1
CDR3 protein: CASRQPGQGIEQYF
CDR3 DNA: TGTGCCAGCAGACAACCGGGACAGGGGATTGAGCAGTACTTC

V gene: TRBV6-2/TRBV6-3
clone size: NA
J gene: TRBJ2-1
D gene: TRBD2
CDR3 protein: CASRSWRTSGIEQFF
CDR3 DNA: TGTGCCAGCCGTTCCTGGCGGACTAGCGGGATTGAGCAGTTCTTC

V gene: TRBV29-1
clone size: NA
J gene: TRBJ2-5
D gene: NA
CDR3 protein: CSVVQGGETQYF
CDR3 DNA: TGCAGCGTTGTCCAGGGGGGTGAGACCCAGTACTTC

V gene: TRBV10-3
clone size: NA
J gene: TRBJ1-5
D gene: NA
CDR3 protein: CAISGGASNQPQHF
CDR3 DNA: TGTGCCATCAGCGGCGGTGCTAGCAATCAGCCCCAGCATTTT

V gene: TRBV2
clone size: NA
J gene: TRBJ1-4
D gene: NA
CDR3 protein: CASSANRELNEKLFF
CDR3 DNA: TGTGCCAGCAGTGCAAACAGGGAGTTGAATGAAAAACTGTTTTTT

V gene: TRBV19
clone size: few
J gene: TRBJ1-5
D gene: NA
CDR3 protein: CASSIGGFYNQPQHF
CDR3 DNA: TGTGCCAGTAGTATAGGAGGGTTCTACAATCAGCCCCAGCATTTT

V gene: TRBV18
clone size: NA
J gene: TRBJ2-1
D gene: TRBD1
CDR3 protein: CASSPKTGVSSYNEQFF
CDR3 DNA: TGTGCCAGCTCACCTAAGACAGGGGTGAGCTCCTACAATGAGCAGTTCTTC

V gene: TRBV27
clone size: NA
J gene: TRBJ1-1
D gene: NA
CDR3 protein: CASCLKRGGGAFF
CDR3 DNA: TGTGCCAGCTGCCTGAAGAGGGGCGGGGGAGCTTTCTTT

V gene: TRBV27
clone size: NA
J gene: TRBJ2-1
D gene: TRBD1
CDR3 protein: CASSPKPGTVYNEQFF
CDR3 DNA: TGTGCCAGCAGCCCTAAGCCCGGGACAGTCTACAATGAGCAGTTCTTC

V gene: TRBV10-3
clone size: NA
J gene: TRBJ2-1
D gene: TRBD1
CDR3 protein: CAIRGQGESNEQFF
CDR3 DNA: TGTGCCATCAGGGGACAGGGCGAGTCGAATGAGCAGTTCTTC

V gene: TRBV7-2
clone size: NA
J gene: TRBJ2-7
D gene: TRBD1
CDR3 protein: CASSQPQGVSDEQYF
CDR3 DNA: TGTGCCAGCAGCCAACCCCAGGGGGTGAGCGACGAGCAGTACTTC

V gene: TRBV14
clone size: NA
J gene: TRBJ2-1
D gene: NA
CDR3 protein: CASSQELLVGEQFF
CDR3 DNA: TGTGCCAGCAGCCAAGAACTTCTAGTGGGTGAGCAGTTCTTC

V gene: TRBV5-6
clone size: NA
J gene: TRBJ1-6
D gene: TRBD1
CDR3 protein: CASSGRTGGSSPLHF
CDR3 DNA: TGTGCCAGCAGCGGGCGGACAGGGGGCAGTTCACCCCTCCACTTT

V gene: TRBV5-1
clone size: NA
J gene: TRBJ1-6
D gene: TRBD1
CDR3 protein: CASSLGQGAYNSPLHF
CDR3 DNA: TGCGCCAGCAGCTTAGGACAGGGGGCCTATAATTCACCCCTCCACTTT

V gene: TRBV28
clone size: few
J gene: TRBJ2-3
D gene: TRBD2
CDR3 protein: CASSSSGRSTDTQYF
CDR3 DNA: TGTGCCAGCAGTTCTAGCGGGAGGAGCACAGATACGCAGTATTTT

V gene: TRBV5-1
clone size: NA
J gene: TRBJ2-1
D gene: TRBD2
CDR3 protein: CASSPPTSAYNEQFF
CDR3 DNA: TGCGCCAGCAGCCCACCAACTAGCGCTTACAATGAGCAGTTCTTC

V gene: TRBV6-6
clone size: NA
J gene: TRBJ2-5
D gene: NA
CDR3 protein: CASTPPGVETQYF
CDR3 DNA: TGTGCCAGCACCCCCCCCGGGGTAGAGACCCAGTACTTC

V gene: TRBV29-1
clone size: NA
J gene: TRBJ1-1
D gene: TRBD1
CDR3 protein: CSAGRSSTGDTEAFF
CDR3 DNA: TGCAGCGCTGGTCGGTCTTCTACAGGGGACACTGAAGCTTTCTTT

V gene: TRBV19
clone size: NA
J gene: TRBJ1-2
D gene: TRBD1
CDR3 protein: CASSGTVGRGQANYGYTF
CDR3 DNA: TGTGCCAGTAGTGGAACCGTCGGCAGGGGGCAAGCTAACTATGGCTACACCTTC

V gene: TRBV7-9
clone size: NA
J gene: TRBJ1-4
D gene: NA
CDR3 protein: CASSLGSSAGRDEKLFF
CDR3 DNA: TGTGCCAGCAGCTTAGGTTCGTCGGCAGGGCGAGATGAAAAACTGTTTTTT

V gene: TRBV4-3
clone size: NA
J gene: TRBJ2-2
D gene: NA
CDR3 protein: CASSQDLVVNTGELFF
CDR3 DNA: TGCGCCAGCAGCCAAGATTTGGTAGTGAACACCGGGGAGCTGTTTTTT

V gene: TRBV14
clone size: NA
J gene: TRBJ2-7
D gene: NA
CDR3 protein: CASSPQGTGYEQYF
CDR3 DNA: TGTGCCAGCAGCCCGCAGGGCACCGGGTACGAGCAGTACTTC

V gene: TRBV3-1/TRBV3-2
clone size: NA
J gene: TRBJ2-1
D gene: NA
CDR3 protein: CATTVGGGRGNEQFF
CDR3 DNA: TGTGCCACCACCGTTGGGGGGGGGCGGGGAAATGAGCAGTTCTTC

V gene: TRBV7-2
clone size: NA
J gene: TRBJ1-4
D gene: NA
CDR3 protein: CASSYHRSSNEKLFF
CDR3 DNA: TGTGCCAGCAGCTACCACAGGTCCTCTAATGAAAAACTGTTTTTT

V gene: TRBV5-1
clone size: NA
J gene: TRBJ2-2
D gene: NA
CDR3 protein: CASSWAGNTGELFF
CDR3 DNA: TGCGCCAGCAGCTGGGCCGGCAACACCGGGGAGCTGTTTTTT

V gene: TRBV4-1
clone size: NA
J gene: TRBJ1-2
D gene: TRBD1
CDR3 protein: CASSHPTGRGQNGYTF
CDR3 DNA: TGCGCCAGCAGCCACCCCACCGGCAGGGGGCAGAATGGCTACACCTTC

V gene: TRBV18
clone size: once
J gene: TRBJ2-3
D gene: TRBD2
CDR3 protein: CASSPNLAGTTDTQYF
CDR3 DNA: TGTGCCAGCTCACCAAATCTAGCGGGAACCACAGATACGCAGTATTTT